This TCR beta chain is from a study of blood T cell repertoires in COVID-19. J was trimmed by 7 bases and V by 4 bases; bases with no gene match: 13. The CDR3 spans 16 residues. Germline V gene sequence: CDR1 SGHNT, CDR2 YYREEE (reference sequence). This clone came up once. TCRdb's copy holds only in-frame clones and misses some; the assay was immunoSEQ multiplex PCR. The sample consists of roughly 100,000 clones, around nine tenths of them appearing once. The J gene is TRBJ1-4, the V gene TRBV5-4; 7 bases are a match to TRBD1. The sequence derives from a human donor in a cohort sampled during active COVID-19. Sample: peripheral blood. The CDR3 coding sequence is TGTGCCAGCAGCCCACGCAAGGGGGCGGGTATTGAAAAACTGTTTTTT. Protein product: CASSPRKGAGIEKLFF.